The 14 T cell receptor beta chains in this list originate from one sample, sequenced in a study of blood T cell repertoires in COVID-19. Measured with immunoSEQ multiplex PCR; TCRdb has only the in-frame clones, and not every one. The profile shows about 150,000 clones, about 80% of them singletons. The material sequenced was peripheral blood. The receptors shown here come from a woman aged 55-70 years with COVID-19, enrolled during active disease.

This chain links TRBV5-5 with TRBJ1-1; 9 bases agree with TRBD1. Germline V lookup: CDR1 SGHKS, CDR2 YYEKEE (reference sequence). The CDR3 has 12 amino acids. J lost 10 bases, V lost 0 bases, and 1 base had no gene match. The CDR3 region is CASSLGQGGAFF. Here the CDR3 DNA reads TGTGCCAGCAGCTTGGGACAGGGGGGAGCTTTCTTT.

The V and J genes are TRBV6-5 and TRBJ2-5, with 7 bases identical to TRBD1. Germline CDR1 is MNHEY and CDR2 is SVGAGI. Losses at the gene ends were 4 bases for V and 5 bases for J; bases not matched to a gene: 10. The CDR3 is 15 residues long. The CDR3 nucleotides are TGTGCCAGCAGTTTCCTGACAGGGTCTAGGGAGACCCAGTACTTC. Residues: CASSFLTGSRETQYF.

CDR3 amino acids: CASSVVMGQGNEQFF. DNA of the CDR3: TGTGCCAGCAGCGTAGTAATGGGACAGGGTAACGAGCAGTTCTTC. This chain uses TRBV9 with TRBJ2-1; the match to TRBD1 covers 9 bases. Germline CDR1 is SGDLS and CDR2 is YYNGEE. The CDR3 is made up of 15 amino acids. The J segment lost 10 bases and the V segment lost 0 bases, leaving 8 bases of the junction unmatched.

This clone was observed a few times. J is TRBJ2-3 and V is TRBV19, with 13 bases that match TRBD2. The germline CDR1 and CDR2 sequences are LNHDA and SQIVND (reference sequence). The ends lost 7 bases at V and 6 bases at J; junction bases unmatched: 7. The length of the CDR3 is 15 residues. The CDR3 DNA is TGTGCCAGTAACGCACTAGCGGGAGGGGCGGATACGCAGTATTTT. This encodes CASNALAGGADTQYF.

This sequence joins TRBV14 and TRBJ2-3, with 12 bases fitting TRBD2. The trim removed 2 bases at V and 2 bases at J, leaving 8 bases unmatched. Germline V gives CDR1 SGHDN, CDR2 FVKESK. The CDR3 totals 18 residues. The CDR3 region is CASSQRLLAGGSTDTQYF. The CDR3 nucleotides read TGTGCCAGCAGCCAACGATTACTAGCGGGGGGTTCCACAGATACGCAGTATTTT.

The CDR3 spells CASRAGGNQETQYF. The CDR3 DNA reads as TGTGCCAGCAGAGCGGGGGGGAACCAAGAGACCCAGTACTTC. V gene TRBV6-6 combines with J gene TRBJ2-5; TRBD2 matches 10 bases. J lost 0 bases, V lost 6 bases, and 1 base had no gene match. The CDR3 covers 14 residues. Germline loops: CDR1 MNHNY, CDR2 SVGAGI (reference sequence).

The DNA of the CDR3 is TGCAGCGTGAGGACTGACTCCTACAATGAGCAGTTCTTC. Its translation is CSVRTDSYNEQFF. The chain recombines TRBV29-1 with TRBJ2-1, with D possibly TRBD2 on 5 matching bases. The CDR3 has 13 residues. V lost 6 bases and J 0 bases, leaving 9 bases between the germline ends. Germline CDR1 is SQVTM and CDR2 is ANQGSEA.

There are a few counts of this clone. J is TRBJ2-3 and V is TRBV18, with D possibly matching TRBD1 (5 bases). V lost 6 bases, J lost 11 bases, and 18 bases lay in between. Germline CDR1 is KGHSH and CDR2 is LQKENI. The CDR3 extends over 13 amino acids. CDR3 DNA: TGTGCCAGCTCCCCCTTCGGGCAGGGCGAGCAGTATTTT. It yields the protein CASSPFGQGEQYF.

In its sample, this clone was seen a few times. This sequence joins TRBV10-2 and TRBJ2-5; D might be TRBD1 (5 bases). Germline assignment: CDR1 WSHSY and CDR2 SAAADI. This CDR3 comprises 14 residues. V was pared by 8 bases and J by 4 bases, with 17 bases between. CDR3 protein: CASRGVRGRETQYF. The CDR3 nucleotides are TGCGCCAGCCGTGGAGTTAGGGGTAGAGAGACCCAGTACTTC.

V is TRBV2 and J is TRBJ1-1, with 8 bases fitting TRBD1. J was trimmed by 1 base and V by 8 bases; bases with no gene match: 3. The germline gives CDR1 SNHLY, CDR2 FYNNEI. The CDR3 loop spans 13 amino acids. CDR3 nucleotide sequence: TGTGCCAGCGTCGGGACAGGGAACACTGAAGCTTTCTTT. Protein sequence: CASVGTGNTEAFF. The complete variable domain, with remaining parts taken from reference TRBV2 and TRBJ1-1, reads EPEVTQTPSHQVTQMGQEVILRCVPISNHLYFYWYRQILGQKVEFLVSFYNNEISEKSEIFDDQFSVERPDGSNFTLKIRSTKLEDSAMYFCASVGTGNTEAFFGQGTRLTVV.

The chain employs TRBV2 and TRBJ1-2; D is unclear. Germline V gene data show CDR1 as SNHLY and CDR2 as FYNNEI. There are 11 residues in the CDR3. V lost 5 bases, J lost 7 bases, and 8 bases lay in between. The CDR3, as DNA: TGTGCCAGCAGTATCGGGTCTGGCTACACCTTC. Its translation: CASSIGSGYTF.

The chain couples TRBV18 to TRBJ2-1; TRBD2 aligns across 10 bases. Germline CDR1 KGHSH, CDR2 LQKENI. Germline trimming cut 8 bases from V and 9 bases from J; bases unmatched to any gene: 4. This CDR3 has 12 residues. The CDR3 reads CASRAGGFEQFF. The CDR3 nucleotides are TGTGCCAGCCGAGCGGGGGGGTTTGAGCAGTTCTTC.

The V and J genes are TRBV5-6 and TRBJ1-1; TRBD1 agrees at 9 bases. CDR1 and CDR2 from the germline V gene are SGHDT and YYEEEE. The junction had 6 bases not matched to a gene; V was cut back by 0 bases and J by 3 bases. The CDR3 runs 16 residues. The CDR3 is CASSLDRGPRDTEAFF. The DNA for the CDR3 is TGTGCCAGCAGCTTGGACAGGGGGCCACGAGACACTGAAGCTTTCTTT.

The CDR3 loop is CASSEVTGPFGGYTF. CDR3 DNA sequence: TGCGCCAGCAGTGAAGTGACAGGCCCTTTCGGTGGCTACACCTTC. The chain is built from TRBV10-2 and TRBJ1-2, with D maybe TRBD1 (6 bases). CDR1 is WSHSY and CDR2 is SAAADI in the germline V gene. The CDR3 spans 15 residues. The V end was cut by 3 bases, the J end by 7 bases, with 18 bases between.